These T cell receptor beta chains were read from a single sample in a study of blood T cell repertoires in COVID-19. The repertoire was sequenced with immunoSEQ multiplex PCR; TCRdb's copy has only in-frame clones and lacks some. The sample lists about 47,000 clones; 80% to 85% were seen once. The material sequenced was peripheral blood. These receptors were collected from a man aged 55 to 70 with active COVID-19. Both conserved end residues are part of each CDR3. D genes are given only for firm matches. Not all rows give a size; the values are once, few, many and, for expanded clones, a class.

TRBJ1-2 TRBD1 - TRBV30 TGTGCCTGGAGTCCGGGACAGTACTATGGCTACACCTTC CAWSPGQYYGYTF
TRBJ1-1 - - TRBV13 TGTGCCAGCAGCCCCCTGAGGAGCGAAGCTTTCTTT CASSPLRSEAFF
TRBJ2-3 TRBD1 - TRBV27 TGTGCCAGATTTCTGACAGGGTGCACAGATACGCAGTATTTT CARFLTGCTDTQYF
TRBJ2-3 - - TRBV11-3 TGTGCCAGCAGCTTAGGTGGCAGCACAGATACGCAGTATTTT CASSLGGSTDTQYF
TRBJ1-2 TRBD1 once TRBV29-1 TGCAGCGTTGAAAGGGGGCGATCTGGGAACTATGGCTACACCTTC CSVERGRSGNYGYTF
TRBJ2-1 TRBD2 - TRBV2 TGTGCCTGTATAGCGGGGGGGCTGGATGAGCAGTTCTTC CACIAGGLDEQFF
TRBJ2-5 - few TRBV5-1 TGCGCCAGCAGGCAGGGGGGAGAGACCCAGTACTTC CASRQGGETQYF
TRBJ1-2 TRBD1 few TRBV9 TGTGCCAGCAGCCTCCGGGGACAGAGTGGGAGCTATGGCTACACCTTC CASSLRGQSGSYGYTF
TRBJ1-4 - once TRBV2 TGTGCCAGCGCCAGTACGGGGTGGAATGAAAAACTGTTTTTT CASASTGWNEKLFF
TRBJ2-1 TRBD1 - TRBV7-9 TGTGCCACGTCAGACAGGGACAATGAGCAGTTCTTC CATSDRDNEQFF
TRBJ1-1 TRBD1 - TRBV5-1 TGCGCCAGCAGCCGGACAGGGGGCGAGGGGTACACTGAAGCTTTCTTT CASSRTGGEGYTEAFF
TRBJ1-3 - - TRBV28 TGTGCCAGCAGTCCCACTGGACTGAAGTTTGGAAACACCATATATTTT CASSPTGLKFGNTIYF
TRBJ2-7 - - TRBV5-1 TGCGCCAGCAGCTTGGCCGGTGGAGGCTCGTCACACTCCTACGAGCAGTACTTC CASSLAGGGSSHSYEQYF
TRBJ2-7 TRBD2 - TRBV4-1 TGCGCCAGCAGCCTCGGACTAGCGGGAGTCTACGAGCAGTACTTC CASSLGLAGVYEQYF
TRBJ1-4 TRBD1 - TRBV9 TGTGCCAGCTCAACAGGGGTGGTGGAAAAACTGTTTTTT CASSTGVVEKLFF
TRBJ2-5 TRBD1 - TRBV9 TGTGCCAGCAGCAGGCAGGGACAGCAAGAGACCCAGTACTTC CASSRQGQQETQYF
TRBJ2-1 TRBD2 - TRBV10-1 TGCGCCAGCATGACTAGCGGGAGATTCCTGAATGAGCAGTTCTTC CASMTSGRFLNEQFF
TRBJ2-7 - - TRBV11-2 TGTGCCAGCAGCAGCCCATCGAGCTCCTACGAGCAGTACTTC CASSSPSSSYEQYF
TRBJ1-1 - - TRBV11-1 TGTGCCAGCAGCTGGGGGGATATGAACACTGAAGCTTTCTTT CASSWGDMNTEAFF
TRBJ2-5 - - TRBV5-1 TGCGCCAGCAGCTTGAGACCGGGATCACAAGAGACCCAGTACTTC CASSLRPGSQETQYF
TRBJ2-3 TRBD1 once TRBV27 TGTGCCAGCAGTTTGGACAGGGGTGGGGCAGATACGCAGTATTTT CASSLDRGGADTQYF
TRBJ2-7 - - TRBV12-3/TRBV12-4 TGTGCCAGCAGTTTCGGGGGACGGGACGAGCAGTACTTC CASSFGGRDEQYF
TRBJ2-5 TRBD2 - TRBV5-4 TGTGCCAGCAGCTTGGCGCTAGCGGGACCTCAAGAGACCCAGTACTTC CASSLALAGPQETQYF
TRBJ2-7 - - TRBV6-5 TGTGCCAGCAGTTTTAACTACGAGCAGTACTTC CASSFNYEQYF
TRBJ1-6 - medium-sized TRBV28 TGTGCCAGCAGTTTTCCCCAAGGCGACAGAACACCCCTCCACTTT CASSFPQGDRTPLHF
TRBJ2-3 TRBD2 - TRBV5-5 TGTGCCAGCAGCGCCGGGACTAACCCCCATACGCAGTATTTT CASSAGTNPHTQYF
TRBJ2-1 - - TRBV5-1 TGCGCCAGCAGCTTGGCGCCTAGCCAAAATGAGCAGTTCTTC CASSLAPSQNEQFF
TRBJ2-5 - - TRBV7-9 TGTGCCAGCAGCTTATTAGGGGAAAGTAGGGAGACCCAGTACTTC CASSLLGESRETQYF
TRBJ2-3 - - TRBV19 TGTGCCAGCTCCGCCCCAGGGAAAGATACGCAGTATTTT CASSAPGKDTQYF
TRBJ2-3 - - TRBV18 TGTGCCAGCTCACCAGGAGCAGATACGCAGTATTTT CASSPGADTQYF
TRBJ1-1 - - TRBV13 TGTGCCAGCCGGAGGGGAGGCACTGAAGCTTTCTTT CASRRGGTEAFF
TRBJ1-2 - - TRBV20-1 TGCAGTGCCAGCACGGGAAATGGCTACACCTTC CSASTGNGYTF
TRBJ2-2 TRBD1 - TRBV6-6 TGTGCCAGCAGCCAGTCCGGGACAGTCACCGGGGAGCTGTTTTTT CASSQSGTVTGELFF
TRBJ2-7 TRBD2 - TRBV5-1 TGCGCCAGCAGCTTTACTAGCGGGAGCGTCCCCTACGAGCAGTACTTC CASSFTSGSVPYEQYF
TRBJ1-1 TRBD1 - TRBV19 TGTGCCAGTAGTATAGAAGTCCGAGACAGGGGAAACACTGAAGCTTTCTTT CASSIEVRDRGNTEAFF
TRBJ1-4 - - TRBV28 TGTGCCAGCAGTCCGGGTTCTCATTGGGAAAAACTGTTTTTT CASSPGSHWEKLFF
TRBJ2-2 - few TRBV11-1 TGTGCCAGCAGGTCACAGGGTTCCAACACCGGGGAGCTGTTTTTT CASRSQGSNTGELFF
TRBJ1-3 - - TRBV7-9 TGTGCCAGCAGCTTGACAGACTTACGTTCTGGAAACACCATATATTTT CASSLTDLRSGNTIYF
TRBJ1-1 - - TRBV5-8 TGTGCCAGCACCGAGAGGGGAGGCACTGAAGCTTTCTTT CASTERGGTEAFF
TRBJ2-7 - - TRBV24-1 TGTGCCACCACCGGGGGCTCCTACGAGCAGTACTTC CATTGGSYEQYF
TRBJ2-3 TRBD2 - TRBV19 TGTGCCAGTCGCAGCCGGGGGGCAGATACGCAGTATTTT CASRSRGADTQYF
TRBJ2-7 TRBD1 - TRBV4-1 TGCGCCAGCAGCCAGGGACAGGGATTCTACGAGCAGTACTTC CASSQGQGFYEQYF
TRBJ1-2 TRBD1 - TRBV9 TGTGCCAGCAGCGAACTGGGACAGGGGGCTGCTGGCTACACCTTC CASSELGQGAAGYTF
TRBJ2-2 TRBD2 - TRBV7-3 TGTGCCAGCAGATTTATAGCGGGAGCCACGAACACCGGGGAGCTGTTTTTT CASRFIAGATNTGELFF
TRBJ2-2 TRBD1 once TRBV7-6 TGTGCCAGCAGCTGGGACAGGGGGGCGAACACCGGGGAGCTGTTTTTT CASSWDRGANTGELFF
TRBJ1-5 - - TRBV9 TGTGCCAGCAGCGTAGCTCTTGAGGGACAGCCCCAGCATTTT CASSVALEGQPQHF
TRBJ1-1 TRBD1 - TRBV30 TGTGCCTGGAACGGACAGGGCGGAGTAGCTTTCTTT CAWNGQGGVAFF
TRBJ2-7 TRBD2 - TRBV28 TGTGCCAGCAGTTTTCGGGGACTAGGAGCCTACGAGCAGTACTTC CASSFRGLGAYEQYF